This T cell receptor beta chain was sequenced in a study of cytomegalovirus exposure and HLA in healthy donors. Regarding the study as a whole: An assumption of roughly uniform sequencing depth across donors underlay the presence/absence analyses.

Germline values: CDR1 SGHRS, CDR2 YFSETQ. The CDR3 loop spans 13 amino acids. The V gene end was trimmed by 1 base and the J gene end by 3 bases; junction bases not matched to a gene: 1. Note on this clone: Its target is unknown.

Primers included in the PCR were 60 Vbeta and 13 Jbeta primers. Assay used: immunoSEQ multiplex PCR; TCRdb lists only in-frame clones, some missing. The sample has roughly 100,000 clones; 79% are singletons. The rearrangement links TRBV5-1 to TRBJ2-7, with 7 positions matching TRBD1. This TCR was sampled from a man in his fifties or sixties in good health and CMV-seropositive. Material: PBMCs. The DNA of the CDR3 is TGCGCCAGCAGCTTGACAGGGGACTACGAGCAGTACTTC. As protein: CASSLTGDYEQYF.